Following are 26 T cell receptor beta chains from one sample sequenced in a study of radiation and T cells in renal cell carcinoma. Time point specified: blood 4 weeks post-SBRT, at nephrectomy. The treatment was: 15 Gy SBRT to primary tumor, nephrectomy 4 weeks later. Data came from immunoSEQ multiplex PCR; TCRdb stores just in-frame clones and leaves some out. The repertoire has around 180,000 clones, about 87% of them found once; the top ten carry 10% to 12%. The sample in question was blood, obtained from a patient whose treatment included radiotherapy and nephrectomy. All receptors derive from a woman in her 50s with renal cell carcinoma.

The chain recombines TRBV18 with TRBJ1-5; D ambiguous. CDR1 is KGHSH, CDR2 LQKENI, per germline. The CDR3 is 15 amino acids. The V end was cut by 3 bases, the J end by 3 bases, with 12 bases between. The CDR3 coding sequence is TGTGCCAGCTCACCCGGGGTCGCCTCCAATCAGCCCCAGCATTTT. It yields the protein CASSPGVASNQPQHF.

The chain couples TRBV19 to TRBJ2-7, with 9 bases fitting TRBD1. V was pared by 5 bases and J by 5 bases, with 10 bases of the junction left unmatched. The CDR3 is 15 amino acids. Germline V gives CDR1 LNHDA, CDR2 SQIVND (reference sequence). CDR3 sequence reads: CASSLSGTGSHEQYF. The CDR3 region has the DNA TGTGCCAGTAGTCTCTCCGGGACAGGGTCACACGAGCAGTACTTC.

The J gene is TRBJ2-7, the V gene TRBV10-3; D tentatively reads TRBD1 or TRBD2 (6 bases each). Germline V gene sequence: CDR1 ENHRY, CDR2 SYGVKD. The CDR3 is made up of 12 amino acids. The ends were cut back, 0 bases at V and 10 bases at J, with 10 bases in the middle. In nucleotides, the CDR3 is TGTGCCATCAGTGAGTCGGGGGGCGAACAGTACTTC. This translates into CAISESGGEQYF.

Within the sample, this clone is medium-sized (0.01 to 0.1%). The chain combines TRBV7-9 with TRBJ1-6, with D maybe TRBD1 (6 bases). Trimming stripped 11 bases from V and 7 bases from J, with 15 bases between. The CDR3 loop spans 13 amino acids. Germline CDR1 SEHNR, CDR2 FQNEAQ (reference sequence). The CDR3 nucleotides read TGTGCCCTTAGCCCGGGGGCGAATTCACCCCTCCACTTT. It encodes CALSPGANSPLHF.

The CDR3 sequence: CASSPSLALGYNEQFF. CDR3 bases: TGTGCCAGCAGCCCCTCACTAGCGTTGGGTTACAATGAGCAGTTCTTC. The chain has TRBV7-8 and TRBJ2-1, with 7 bases identical to TRBD2. The length of the CDR3 is 16 residues. Germline V CDR1 and CDR2: SGHVS, FQNEAQ. The V segment lost 5 bases and the J segment 4 bases; nucleotides outside the gene matches: 11.

This clone was counted a few times. The chain links TRBV18 to TRBJ1-5; TRBD1 aligns across 7 bases. This CDR3 comprises 15 residues. Trimming removed 0 bases from V and 5 bases from J; junction bases left unmatched: 4. Germline assignment: CDR1 KGHSH and CDR2 LQKENI. For the CDR3, the DNA is TGTGCCAGCTCACCACCGGGGCAGGGGGATCAGCCCCAGCATTTT. It specifies CASSPPGQGDQPQHF.

The chain joins TRBV10-3 to TRBJ1-2; D remains unclear. The V end lost 0 bases, the J end lost 4 bases, and 18 bases lay between the germline ends. Looked up from germline, CDR1 is ENHRY and CDR2 is SYGVKD. CDR3 length: 17 amino acids. In DNA form, the CDR3 reads TGTGCCATCAGTGAGTCTGGGTCAGCCCTTCAGGTCTATGGCTACACCTTC. Translating gives CAISESGSALQVYGYTF.

V and J are TRBV19 and TRBJ1-2, with D possibly TRBD1 on 6 matching bases. The CDR3 runs 15 residues. The germline gives CDR1 LNHDA, CDR2 SQIVND (reference sequence). V was pared by 4 bases and J by 5 bases, with 17 bases between. This CDR3 is CASSSRGWPTYGYTF. The CDR3 DNA sequence: TGTGCCAGTAGTAGTAGGGGGTGGCCAACTTATGGCTACACCTTC. The full variable domain, completed using reference TRBV19 and TRBJ1-2, is DGGITQSPKYLFRKEGQNVTLSCEQNLNHDAMYWYRQDPGQGLRLIYYSQIVNDFQKGDIAEGYSVSREKKESFPLTVTSAQKNPTAFYLCASSSRGWPTYGYTFGSGTRLTVV.

The chain couples TRBV4-2 to TRBJ2-5; D ambiguous. Trimming took 4 bases from V and 5 from J, leaving 17 bases between them. CDR3 size: 15 residues. From germline, CDR1 is LGHNA and CDR2 YNFKEQ. Written as DNA, the CDR3 is TGTGCCAGCAGCCTTTTGCAAGAAACAACGGAGACCCAGTACTTC. It specifies CASSLLQETTETQYF.

The V call is TRBV13, the J call TRBJ1-2, with D perhaps matching TRBD1 (5 bases). Trimming left V 0 bases short and J 4 bases short, with 18 bases between. Germline V gene lookup returns CDR1 PRHDT and CDR2 FYEKMQ (reference sequence). This CDR3 spans 17 amino acids. The CDR3 sequence is CASSLGGFGGTGYGYTF. The CDR3 region has the DNA TGTGCCAGCAGCTTAGGCGGGTTTGGGGGGACGGGCTATGGCTACACCTTC.

The chain joins TRBV6-1 to TRBJ2-3; no definite D call. V was clipped by 1 base and J by 2 bases, with 10 bases between them. This CDR3 region has 15 residues. The V gene's germline CDR1 is MNHNS and CDR2 SASEGT. In DNA form, the CDR3 reads TGTGCCAGCAGTGAAGGGGGAAGCAACACAGATACGCAGTATTTT. It translates to CASSEGGSNTDTQYF.

V gene TRBV15 combines with J gene TRBJ1-1; D may be TRBD1 (5 bases). Deletions cut 6 bases from V and 6 bases from J, with 17 bases between. This CDR3 has 14 amino acids. Germline CDR1 reads LNHNV; CDR2 reads YYDKDF (reference sequence). The CDR3 reads CATRKDTQVAEAFF. DNA of the CDR3: TGTGCCACCAGGAAGGACACTCAGGTCGCTGAAGCTTTCTTT.

The J gene is TRBJ1-4, the V gene TRBV18, with 10 positions matching TRBD1. CDR1 and CDR2 from the germline V gene are KGHSH and LQKENI. This CDR3 comprises 15 residues. V lost 2 bases, J lost 7 bases, and 4 bases stayed unmatched. The CDR3 coding sequence is TGTGCCAGCTCACCAATGGGACAGGGGTTTGAAAAACTGTTTTTT. Amino acid sequence: CASSPMGQGFEKLFF. Drawing the rest from reference TRBV18 and TRBJ1-4, the complete variable domain is NAGVMQNPRHLVRRRGQEARLRCSPMKGHSHVYWYRQLPEEGLKFMVYLQKENIIDESGMPKERFSAEFPKEGPSILRIQQVVRGDSAAYFCASSPMGQGFEKLFFGSGTQLSVL.

The chain uses TRBV11-2 and TRBJ2-7, with 12 bases fitting TRBD2. The CDR3 is 15 amino acids. CDR1 is SGHAT and CDR2 is FQNNGV in the germline V gene. V shed 1 base, J shed 7 bases, and the junction held 5 bases outside the gene matches. The CDR3 DNA follows: TGTGCCAGCAGCTTAGGACAAGGACTAGCGGGAGAGCAGTACTTC. It translates to CASSLGQGLAGEQYF.

V usage is TRBV5-5 and J usage is TRBJ1-2; TRBD1 matches at 8 bases. Germline V lookup: CDR1 SGHKS, CDR2 YYEKEE (reference sequence). The CDR3 totals 14 residues. J lost 5 bases, V lost 2 bases, and 5 bases had no gene match. CDR3 nucleotide sequence: TGTGCCAGCAGCTTACAGGGGGTTAATTATGGCTACACCTTC. It is translated as CASSLQGVNYGYTF.

This clone came up once. V and J are TRBV6-5 and TRBJ2-2; D may be TRBD1 (5 bases). V was shortened by 0 bases and J by 0 bases, with 8 bases between the two germline ends. Germline V lookup: CDR1 MNHEY, CDR2 SVGAGI. The CDR3 has 16 residues. The CDR3 reads CASSYSGHTNTGELFF. The CDR3 bases are TGTGCCAGCAGTTACTCTGGACATACGAACACCGGGGAGCTGTTTTTT.

This clone was seen only once. This rearrangement joins TRBV7-6 to TRBJ1-1, with a possible D match to TRBD1 (5 bases). Trimming cost V 5 bases and J 9 bases, with 16 bases left between them. This CDR3 has 13 amino acids. The germline gives CDR1 SGHVS, CDR2 FNYEAQ. CDR3 in amino acids: CASSRTERQQAFF. As DNA, the CDR3 is TGTGCCAGCAGCAGGACGGAGCGACAGCAAGCTTTCTTT. Full variable domain (rest looked up from reference TRBV7-6 and TRBJ1-1): GAGVSQSPRYKVTKRGQDVALRCDPISGHVSLYWYRQALGQGPEFLTYFNYEAQQDKSGLPNDRFSAERPEGSISTLTIQRTEQRDSAMYRCASSRTERQQAFFGQGTRLTVV.

CDR3 in DNA: TGTGCCAGCAGGAGGGAGGGGCTGGTTGAGACCCAGTACTTC. Translated, it gives CASRREGLVETQYF. J is TRBJ2-5 and V is TRBV7-2; TRBD2 matches at 7 bases. V trimming: 6 bases; J trimming: 5 bases; junction bases outside the gene matches: 9. Germline-derived CDR1 and CDR2 are SGHTA and FQGNSA. The CDR3 has 14 amino acids.

This chain joins TRBV15 and TRBJ2-2, with TRBD2 matching 11 bases. CDR1 and CDR2 (germline): LNHNV, YYDKDF (reference sequence). J was trimmed by 4 bases and V by 2 bases; bases with no gene match: 9. The length of the CDR3 is 18 residues. As DNA, the CDR3 is TGTGCCACCAGCAGACCAAGTGGTCTAGCGGGGGGCACCGGGGAGCTGTTTTTT. Amino acid sequence: CATSRPSGLAGGTGELFF.

V usage is TRBV21-1 and J usage is TRBJ2-5; TRBD2 is the table's D call and was not checked against the DNA. TRBV21-1 is described as a pseudogene. The CDR3 sequence is 13 residues long. The CDR3 region is CASSAIVGRTQYF. CDR3 DNA sequence: TGTGCCAGCAGCGCGATTGTGGGGAGGACCCAGTACTTC.

This rearrangement joins TRBV29-1 to TRBJ1-2, with TRBD1 matching 7 bases. The CDR3 consists of 14 residues. Germline V CDR1 and CDR2: SQVTM, ANQGSEA. Germline trimming cut 7 bases from V and 3 bases from J; bases unmatched to any gene: 11. CDR3 sequence: CSAAWRGGHYGYTF. In DNA, the CDR3 is TGCAGCGCCGCATGGAGAGGGGGCCACTATGGCTACACCTTC.

The J gene is TRBJ2-3, the V gene TRBV7-9; D might be TRBD1 (6 bases). V dropped 3 bases and J dropped 5 bases, with 12 bases sitting between them. This CDR3 has 14 residues. CDR1 and CDR2 from the germline V gene are SEHNR and FQNEAQ (reference sequence). The CDR3 is CASSLGASRDTQYF. Here the CDR3 DNA reads TGTGCCAGCAGCTTGGGGGCCAGTAGAGATACGCAGTATTTT.

The chain employs TRBV10-2 and TRBJ1-1; D gene ambiguous. Trimming removed 5 bases from V and 5 bases from J, with 12 bases in between. The CDR3 contains 13 residues. CDR1 is WSHSY, CDR2 SAAADI, per germline. CDR3 sequence reads: CASSLDLGTEAFF. CDR3 nucleotides: TGCGCCAGCAGTCTGGACTTAGGGACTGAAGCTTTCTTT.

The chain uses TRBV4-1 and TRBJ1-4, with D unresolved. The germline V gene has CDR1 MGHRA and CDR2 YSYEKL. The V end lost 0 bases, the J end lost 8 bases, and 7 bases lay between the germline ends. The CDR3 covers 13 residues. CDR3 residues: CASSQDPWEKLFF. The CDR3 region has the DNA TGCGCCAGCAGCCAAGATCCCTGGGAAAAACTGTTTTTT.

The gene calls are TRBV9 and TRBJ2-2; TRBD1 matches 8 bases. CDR1 is SGDLS, CDR2 YYNGEE, per germline. The V gene end was trimmed by 4 bases and the J gene end by 4 bases; junction bases not matched to a gene: 3. The CDR3 has 14 amino acids. The CDR3 loop reads CASSKGTGTGELFF. The CDR3 DNA follows: TGTGCCAGCAGCAAGGGGACAGGCACCGGGGAGCTGTTTTTT.

A few counts support this clone. The chain joins TRBV9 to TRBJ1-5; D unresolved. This CDR3 spans 14 amino acids. The germline V gene encodes CDR1 SGDLS and CDR2 YYNGEE. Trimming removed 0 bases at V and 3 bases at J, with 7 bases between. CDR3 in DNA: TGTGCCAGCAGCGTAGATGGGGTCAATCAGCCCCAGCATTTT. Translating gives CASSVDGVNQPQHF.